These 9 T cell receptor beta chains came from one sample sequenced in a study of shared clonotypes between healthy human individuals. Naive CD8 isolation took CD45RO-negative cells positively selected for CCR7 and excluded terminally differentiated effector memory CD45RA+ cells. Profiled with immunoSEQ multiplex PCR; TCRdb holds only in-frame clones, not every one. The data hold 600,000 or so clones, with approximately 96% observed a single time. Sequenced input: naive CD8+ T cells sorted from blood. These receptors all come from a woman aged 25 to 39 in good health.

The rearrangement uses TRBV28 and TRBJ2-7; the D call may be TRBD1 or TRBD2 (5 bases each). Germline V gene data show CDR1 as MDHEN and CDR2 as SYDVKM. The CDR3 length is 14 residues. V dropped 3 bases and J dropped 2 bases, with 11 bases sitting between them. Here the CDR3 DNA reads TGTGCCAGCAGTTTGAGCAGGGACCCCTACGAGCAGTACTTC. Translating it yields CASSLSRDPYEQYF.

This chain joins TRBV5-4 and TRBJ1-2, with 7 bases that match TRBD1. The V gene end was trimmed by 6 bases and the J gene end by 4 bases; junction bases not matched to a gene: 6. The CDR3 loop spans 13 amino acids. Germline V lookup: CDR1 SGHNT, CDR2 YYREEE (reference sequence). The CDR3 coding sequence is TGTGCCAGCAACAACCGGGACAGCTATGGCTACACCTTC. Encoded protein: CASNNRDSYGYTF. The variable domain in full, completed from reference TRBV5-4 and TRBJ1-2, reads ETGVTQSPTHLIKTRGQQVTLRCSSQSGHNTVSWYQQALGQGPQFIFQYYREEENGRGNFPPRFSGLQFPNYSSELNVNALELDDSALYLCASNNRDSYGYTFGSGTRLTVV.

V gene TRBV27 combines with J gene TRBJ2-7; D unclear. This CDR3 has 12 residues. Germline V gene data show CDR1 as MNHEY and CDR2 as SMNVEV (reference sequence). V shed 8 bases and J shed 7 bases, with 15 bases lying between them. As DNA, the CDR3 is TGTGCCAGCGGAATAAGCTCGGGTGAGCAGTACTTC. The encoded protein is CASGISSGEQYF.

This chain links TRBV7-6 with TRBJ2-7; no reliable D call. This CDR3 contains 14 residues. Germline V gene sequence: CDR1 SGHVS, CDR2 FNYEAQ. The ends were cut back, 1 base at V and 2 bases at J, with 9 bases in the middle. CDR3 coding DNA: TGTGCCAGCAGCTTAGGTCTGCAGCCCTACGAGCAGTACTTC. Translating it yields CASSLGLQPYEQYF. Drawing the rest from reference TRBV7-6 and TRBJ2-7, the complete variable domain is GAGVSQSPRYKVTKRGQDVALRCDPISGHVSLYWYRQALGQGPEFLTYFNYEAQQDKSGLPNDRFSAERPEGSISTLTIQRTEQRDSAMYRCASSLGLQPYEQYFGPGTRLTVT.

DNA for the CDR3: TGTGCCAGCAGCTTGCCCCTCCCGGGACAGGGAAATCAGCCCCAGCATTTT. Its translation is CASSLPLPGQGNQPQHF. V usage is TRBV5-6 and J usage is TRBJ1-5, with 9 bases aligning to TRBD1. After removal of 1 base from V and 4 bases from J, the junction contained 9 bases not matched to a gene. This CDR3 is built from 17 residues. Germline CDR1 and CDR2: SGHDT and YYEEEE.

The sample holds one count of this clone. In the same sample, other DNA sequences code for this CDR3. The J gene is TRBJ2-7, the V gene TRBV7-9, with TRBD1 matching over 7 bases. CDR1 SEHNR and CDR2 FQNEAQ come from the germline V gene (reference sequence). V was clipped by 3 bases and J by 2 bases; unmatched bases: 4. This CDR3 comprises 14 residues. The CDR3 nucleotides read TGTGCCAGCAGCTTCGGGGACAGCCCCTACGAGCAGTACTTC. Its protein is CASSFGDSPYEQYF.

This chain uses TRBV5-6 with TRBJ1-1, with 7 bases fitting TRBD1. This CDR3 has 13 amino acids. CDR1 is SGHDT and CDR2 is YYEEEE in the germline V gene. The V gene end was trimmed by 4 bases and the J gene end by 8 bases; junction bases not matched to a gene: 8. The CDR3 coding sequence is TGTGCCAGCAGCACAGGGGTCTTCGGAGAAGCTTTCTTT. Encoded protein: CASSTGVFGEAFF.

This CDR3 is CSVVVGETQYF. CDR3 DNA sequence: TGCAGCGTTGTCGTGGGAGAGACCCAGTACTTC. The J gene is TRBJ2-5, the V gene TRBV29-1; D is unresolved. V was trimmed by 4 bases and J by 4 bases, leaving 7 bases between them. The length of the CDR3 is 11 residues. CDR1 is SQVTM, CDR2 ANQGSEA, per germline.

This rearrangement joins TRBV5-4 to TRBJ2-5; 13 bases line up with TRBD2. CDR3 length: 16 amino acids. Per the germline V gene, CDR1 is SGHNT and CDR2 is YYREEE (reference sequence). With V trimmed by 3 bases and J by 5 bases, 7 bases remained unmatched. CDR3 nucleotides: TGTGCCAGCAGCTGGAAACTAGCGGGAGGGTTTGAGACCCAGTACTTC. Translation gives CASSWKLAGGFETQYF.